This T cell receptor (beta chain) originates from a study of T cell changes during pregnancy in multiple sclerosis. CDR1 SGDLS and CDR2 YYNGEE come from the germline V gene. V was trimmed by 0 bases and J by 4 bases, leaving 8 bases between them. The CDR3 has 14 amino acids. Measured with immunoSEQ multiplex PCR; TCRdb has only the in-frame clones, and not every one. The sample includes roughly 100,000 clones, 92% of them seen just once. This sample comprised peripheral blood, obtained after pregnancy. This sequence originates from a female donor with multiple sclerosis, enrolled in a pregnancy study. The chain is built from TRBV9 and TRBJ1-5; D is uncertain. The CDR3 is CASSVEGGNQPQHF. CDR3 in DNA: TGTGCCAGCAGCGTAGAGGGCGGGAATCAGCCCCAGCATTTT.